What follows describes a single TCR beta chain. Its antigen is undetermined. This sample stems from a study of OX40 agonist ivuxolimab in advanced cancers. Study overall: Patients took ivuxolimab, an agonistic anti-OX40 (CD134) antibody. Patients got intravenous ivuxolimab at 0.01 to 10 mg/kg every 2 weeks.

Only in-frame clones appear in the TCRdb table, and some are missing; sequencing was by immunoSEQ multiplex PCR. This table holds 60,000 to 95,000 clones, roughly 81% found once. Regarding the study as a whole: Expanded clones tended on average to be more numerous among CD8+ T cells than CD4+.

Trimming cost V 0 bases and J 5 bases; bases outside gene matches: 4. The CDR3 is made up of 15 amino acids. Germline V lookup: CDR1 SGDLS, CDR2 YYNGEE. The receptor was isolated from an adult with an advanced solid tumor such as melanoma, head and neck, liver or kidney cancer. This rearrangement joins TRBV9 to TRBJ2-1; 8 nucleotides agree with TRBD2. The sequences come from CD4+ or CD8+ T cells sorted from blood, collected in a trial of the OX40 agonist ivuxolimab. In DNA, the CDR3 is TGTGCCAGCAGCGTAGCGGGAGGGCGCAACAATGAGCAGTTCTTC. Amino acids: CASSVAGGRNNEQFF.